This passage covers 16 T cell receptor beta chains from one sample sequenced in a study of CD8 T cells in ankylosing spondylitis. TCRdb re-derived calls from the 5' RACE reads in MiXCR, one entry per CDR3 protein. The sample gives 230,000 or so distinct CDR3 sequences, roughly a quarter of which show up once; approximately 0.61% is in the top ten. Sequencing was performed on blood, either unsorted or a sorted T cell fraction (not recorded which). The receptors originated from a male donor with ankylosing spondylitis or in good health (not recorded which).

For this clonotype: One base away lies a much larger clone, so this may be a sequencing read error. The chain has TRBV28 and TRBJ2-1; a weak D match, TRBD1 (6 bases). Germline values: CDR1 MDHEN, CDR2 SYDVKM. V lost 3 bases and J 11 bases, leaving 14 bases between the germline ends. The CDR3 is 13 amino acids. The CDR3 loop reads CASSFTGYGKQFF. DNA of the CDR3: TGTGCCAGCAGTTTTACAGGGTACGGTAAGCAGTTCTTC.

This clonotype was recorded only once. The chain joins TRBV20-1 to TRBJ2-5; 9 bases match TRBD2. This CDR3 region has 13 residues. Germline V gene lookup returns CDR1 DFQATT and CDR2 SNEGSKA (reference sequence). V lost 4 bases, J lost 5 bases, and 5 bases stayed unmatched. The CDR3 region is CSAMSSGVETQYF. The DNA of the CDR3 is TGCAGTGCTATGTCTAGCGGGGTGGAGACCCAGTACTTC.

The CDR3 loop reads CASSLETGLVYEQYF. The CDR3 bases are TGTGCCAGCAGTTTAGAGACAGGGTTGGTCTACGAGCAGTACTTC. The chain carries TRBV27 and TRBJ2-7; TRBD1 agrees at 7 bases. Germline V gene data show CDR1 as MNHEY and CDR2 as SMNVEV (reference sequence). CDR3 length equals 15 residues. V shed 2 bases and J 3 bases; nucleotides not matched to a gene: 7.

The chain carries TRBV3-1 and TRBJ1-5; D is unclear. Germline CDR1 LGHDT, CDR2 YNNKEL (reference sequence). V was pared by 1 base and J by 4 bases, with 2 bases between. The CDR3 is made up of 12 amino acids. Written as DNA, the CDR3 is TGTGCCAGCAGCCAAGCTAATCAGCCCCAGCATTTT. Protein: CASSQANQPQHF.

In this sample, this clonotype turned up many times. The V call is TRBV29-1, the J call TRBJ2-7; D is perhaps TRBD2 (6 bases). This CDR3 is built from 12 residues. Germline values: CDR1 SQVTM, CDR2 ANQGSEA. Trimming pared 7 bases from V and 1 base from J, leaving 11 bases between. CDR3 residues: CSAGDLSYEQYF. CDR3 nucleotide sequence: TGCAGCGCCGGGGACTTATCCTACGAGCAGTACTTC.

This clonotype was counted ten times or more. The CDR3 loop reads CASSLAGGYQETQYF. The CDR3 DNA sequence: TGTGCCAGCAGCTTGGCGGGGGGATACCAAGAGACCCAGTACTTC. The rearrangement joins TRBV5-6 to TRBJ2-5, with 7 bases matching TRBD2. Trimming removed 0 bases from V and 0 bases from J; junction bases left unmatched: 2. Germline CDR1 SGHDT, CDR2 YYEEEE. The CDR3 is made up of 15 amino acids.

This clonotype was detected only a few times. This chain uses TRBV5-1 with TRBJ2-7; 7 nucleotides agree with TRBD1. The CDR3 loop spans 14 amino acids. The ends lost 3 bases at V and 2 bases at J; junction bases unmatched: 5. Germline CDR1 reads SGHRS; CDR2 reads YFSETQ. CDR3 sequence (DNA): TGCGCCAGCAGCTCGGGGCAGGGGGCCTACGAGCAGTACTTC. Translation: CASSSGQGAYEQYF. Using reference TRBV5-1 and TRBJ2-7 for the parts outside the CDR3, the full variable domain is KAGVTQTPRYLIKTRGQQVTLSCSPISGHRSVSWYQQTPGQGLQFLFEYFSETQRNKGNFPGRFSGRQFSNSRSEMNVSTLELGDSALYLCASSSGQGAYEQYFGPGTRLTVT.

This clonotype came up a few times. The chain links TRBV20-1 to TRBJ2-5, with D possibly being TRBD2 (5 bases). The V end was cut by 6 bases, the J end by 5 bases, with 19 bases between. The germline V gene has CDR1 DFQATT and CDR2 SNEGSKA (reference sequence). The CDR3 runs 14 residues. This CDR3 is CSANLRAGLETQYF. CDR3 coding DNA: TGCAGTGCAAACCTCCGCGCGGGTTTGGAGACCCAGTACTTC.

This clonotype was counted a few times. The V call is TRBV11-2, the J call TRBJ2-7; D is perhaps TRBD1 (5 bases). This CDR3 is built from 14 residues. Per germline, CDR1 SGHAT and CDR2 FQNNGV. V dropped 7 bases and J dropped 2 bases, with 15 bases sitting between them. CDR3 sequence reads: CASTNRRATYEQYF. The DNA for the CDR3 is TGTGCCAGCACCAATCGCAGGGCGACCTACGAGCAGTACTTC. Full variable domain (missing parts from reference TRBV11-2 and TRBJ2-7): EAGVAQSPRYKIIEKRQSVAFWCNPISGHATLYWYQQILGQGPKLLIQFQNNGVVDDSQLPKDRFSAERLKGVDSTLKIQPAKLEDSAVYLCASTNRRATYEQYFGPGTRLTVT.

At least ten counts were recorded for this clonotype. The rearrangement uses TRBV20-1 and TRBJ2-7; D not certain. Germline CDR1 reads DFQATT; CDR2 reads SNEGSKA (reference sequence). This CDR3 comprises 12 residues. Deletions cut 4 bases from V and 4 bases from J, with 11 bases between. The CDR3 DNA reads TGCAGTGCTACGGAAATGGGATACGAGCAGTACTTC. Translating gives CSATEMGYEQYF.

As to this clonotype: This may be a read error, as it is one base from a much larger clone. This chain joins TRBV11-2 and TRBJ2-1, with D possibly being TRBD1 or TRBD2 (5 bases each). Trimming took 3 bases from V and 0 from J, leaving 12 bases between them. Germline V gene lookup returns CDR1 SGHAT and CDR2 FQNNGV. This CDR3 is built from 16 residues. For the CDR3, the DNA is TGTGCCAGCAGCTTGGTGGGACGGCTCTCCTACAATGAGCAGTTCTTC. The encoded protein is CASSLVGRLSYNEQFF.

A few counts support this clonotype. The chain employs TRBV20-1 and TRBJ1-6, with 7 bases matching TRBD1. The CDR3 extends over 14 amino acids. V trimming: 6 bases; J trimming: 7 bases; junction bases outside the gene matches: 9. Germline CDR1 DFQATT, CDR2 SNEGSKA (reference sequence). CDR3 in DNA: TGCAGTGCAACCCGGGACAGTGACAATTCACCCCTCCACTTT. Protein: CSATRDSDNSPLHF.

The V and J genes are TRBV29-1 and TRBJ2-1, with D tentatively TRBD2 (5 bases). CDR1 and CDR2 (germline): SQVTM, ANQGSEA. Trimming left V 7 bases short and J 6 bases short, with 13 bases between. The CDR3 runs 12 residues. In nucleotides, the CDR3 is TGCAGCGCCGGGGATGGGCGCAATGAGCAGTTCTTC. Protein sequence: CSAGDGRNEQFF.

V gene TRBV25-1 combines with J gene TRBJ2-1, with 11 nucleotides matching TRBD2. The CDR3 sequence is 17 residues long. With V trimmed by 3 bases and J by 2 bases, 6 bases remained unmatched. Germline CDR1 MGHDK, CDR2 SYGVNS. Here the CDR3 reads CASSDHHSGGAYNEQFF. The CDR3 coding sequence is TGTGCCAGCAGTGATCACCATAGCGGGGGGGCCTACAATGAGCAGTTCTTC.

The chain uses TRBV6-1 and TRBJ2-5; D call uncertain. V was shortened by 5 bases and J by 9 bases, with 10 bases between the two germline ends. The V gene's germline CDR1 is MNHNS and CDR2 SASEGT. The CDR3 totals 11 residues. CDR3 loop: CASSQLESQYF. As DNA, the CDR3 is TGTGCCAGCAGTCAACTGGAGTCCCAGTACTTC.

This clonotype was detected ten times or more. The chain carries TRBV28 and TRBJ2-1; D might be TRBD1 or TRBD2, each matching 5 bases. The V end was cut by 10 bases, the J end by 10 bases, with 29 bases between. This CDR3 has 16 residues. Germline V gene sequence: CDR1 MDHEN, CDR2 SYDVKM. CDR3 bases: TGTGCCACGGACGAGGTGGGGCGGGCCCCTTCGAGAGAGCAGTTCTTC. It specifies CATDEVGRAPSREQFF.